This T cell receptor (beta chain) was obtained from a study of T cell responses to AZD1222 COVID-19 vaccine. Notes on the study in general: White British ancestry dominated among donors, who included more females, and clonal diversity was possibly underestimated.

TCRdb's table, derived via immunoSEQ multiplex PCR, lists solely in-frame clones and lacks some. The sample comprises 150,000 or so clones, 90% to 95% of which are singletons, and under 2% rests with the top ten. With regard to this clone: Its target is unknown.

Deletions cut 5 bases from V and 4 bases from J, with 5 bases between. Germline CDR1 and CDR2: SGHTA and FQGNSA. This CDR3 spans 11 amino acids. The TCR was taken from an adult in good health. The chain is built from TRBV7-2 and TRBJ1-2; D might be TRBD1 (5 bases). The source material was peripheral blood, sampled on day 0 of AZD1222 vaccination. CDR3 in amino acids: CASSQGYGYTF. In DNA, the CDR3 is TGTGCCAGCAGCCAGGGCTATGGCTACACCTTC.